This T cell receptor (beta chain) was identified in a study of OX40 agonist ivuxolimab in advanced cancers. For the wider study: Ivuxolimab, which targeted the costimulatory receptor OX40 (CD134), was an agonistic, fully human IgG2 monoclonal antibody. Intravenous ivuxolimab was administered to patients every 2 weeks at six dose levels: 0.01, 0.1, 0.3, 1.5, 3 and 10 mg/kg. Of the 50 to 55 patients in dose escalation, around 19 had hepatocellular carcinoma, roughly 15 had melanoma, 9 had renal cell carcinoma and 9 had head and neck cancer. The dose-escalation cohort was about 86% male with a mean age of approximately 60 years, ranging from 23 to 79. Patients were allowed to have had prior anti-PD-1, anti-PD-L1 or anti-CTLA-4 therapy, and roughly 40% of the dose-escalation patients had previously received checkpoint inhibitors. Partial responses occurred in three dose-escalation patients, of whom one had hepatocellular carcinoma and two had cutaneous melanoma. The purpose of peripheral TCRbeta sequencing was to test whether ivuxolimab changed TCR sequence diversity and led to clonal T-cell expansion. The paper covers the monotherapy dose-escalation part of the phase I ivuxolimab trial, which included N ≈ 50 patients.

Genomic DNA was extracted from sorted cells for sequencing of the TCRbeta CDR3 region. The immunoSEQ Assay was used for sequencing of TCRbeta CDR3 regions. TCRdb holds this immuneACCESS table with in-frame rearrangements only. Some clones are missing; in checked studies, unresolved V genes explain under half, and the rest has no known cause. The sample contains roughly 63,000 clones, approximately 86% of them found a single time. Clones ranked in the top ten supply 0.95% to 1.5% of the sample. Patients with a history of autoimmune disease or receiving systemic immunosuppression were excluded from the trial. In every dose cohort, peripheral blood was drawn for TCR sequencing at baseline, cycle 4 day 1, and cycle 7 day 1. The samples were drawn from a first-in-human, open-label, multicenter phase I dose-escalation trial of ivuxolimab. Adults with locally advanced or metastatic melanoma, renal cell carcinoma, hepatocellular carcinoma or head and neck squamous cell carcinoma were enrolled in the trial. Before TCR sequencing, CD4+ T cells and CD8+ T cells from peripheral blood were sorted into separate populations.

As regards this clone: The antigen this receptor binds is unknown. Nothing much larger sits one base from this clone, and base qualities are not available.

Overall study outcomes, separate from this receptor: Antigen specificity was not determined for the clonally expanded peripheral T cells. After ivuxolimab, CD8+ T cells had more expanded clones than CD4+ T cells on average. At doses from 0.1 to 3.0 mg/kg, clonal expansion was seen in both CD4+ and CD8+ blood T cells between baseline and week 6. In the 0.1-3.0 mg/kg groups, partial responders had among the lowest normalized peripheral clonal expansion, particularly in CD8+ T cells. Low levels of normalized T-cell clonal expansion were also shown by some nonresponding patients.

Between the V and J ends, shortened by 3 bases and 10 bases respectively, the junction contains 19 bases. Including the terminal cysteine and phenylalanine, the CDR3 comprises 14 residues. The only DNA kept is the CDR3, 42 bases in frame from the first base. Sequences SGHTS (CDR1) and YDEGEE (CDR2) are obtained from the germline V gene. The rearranged segments are TRBV5-8 and TRBJ1-2, with the D gene not clear enough to name. This specimen consisted of CD4+ or CD8+ T cells sorted from blood, obtained in a trial of the OX40 agonist ivuxolimab. The receptor's source is an adult with an advanced solid tumor such as melanoma, head and neck, liver or kidney cancer. The CDR3 reads as follows: CASSSGQIVSLYTF. The nucleotides are TGTGCCAGCAGCTCGGGCCAGATCGTCTCCCTCTACACCTTC.